A single sample gave rise to the 8 T cell receptor beta chains below, sequenced in a study of cytomegalovirus exposure and HLA in healthy donors. Produced via immunoSEQ multiplex PCR; TCRdb's table is partial and in-frame only. The table includes fewer than 300,000 clones, roughly 90% detected once. Sequenced material: PBMCs. The receptors here all came from a woman aged 18-29 years in good health and CMV-seronegative.

The chain is built from TRBV15 and TRBJ1-1; D gene uncertain. Germline lookup yields CDR1 LNHNV and CDR2 YYDKDF (reference sequence). Trimming removed 0 bases at V and 5 bases at J, with 10 bases between. CDR3 length: 14 amino acids. Here the CDR3 DNA reads TGTGCCACCAGCAGAGATCGTCTTTCTACTGAAGCTTTCTTT. Protein product: CATSRDRLSTEAFF.

The V call is TRBV9, the J call TRBJ2-3, with 11 bases lining up with TRBD2. The CDR3 covers 16 residues. The V gene end was trimmed by 0 bases and the J gene end by 1 base; junction bases not matched to a gene: 1. Germline-derived CDR1 and CDR2 are SGDLS and YYNGEE. The CDR3 here is CASSVELAGGTDTQYF. The CDR3 nucleotides are TGTGCCAGCAGCGTAGAACTAGCGGGAGGCACAGATACGCAGTATTTT.

The CDR3 coding sequence is TGTGCCAGCACCGGAACCGGGACTAGCGGGAGCTACGAGCAGTACTTC. It codes for CASTGTGTSGSYEQYF. The chain has TRBV5-4 and TRBJ2-7; 14 bases are shared with TRBD2. J was trimmed by 3 bases and V by 6 bases; bases with no gene match: 8. Germline-derived CDR1 and CDR2 are SGHNT and YYREEE (reference sequence). The CDR3 has 16 amino acids.

The chain recombines TRBV18 with TRBJ1-5; 12 nucleotides match TRBD1. This CDR3 has 16 residues. Germline lookup yields CDR1 KGHSH and CDR2 LQKENI. The junction had 2 bases not matched to a gene; V was cut back by 2 bases and J by 3 bases. The CDR3 DNA sequence: TGTGCCAGCTCACCAGGGACAGGGGGCGTCAATCAGCCCCAGCATTTT. Translation: CASSPGTGGVNQPQHF.

V and J are TRBV6-4 and TRBJ1-1; 7 bases are shared with TRBD1. The CDR3 spans 13 residues. V lost 5 bases to trimming and J lost 1 base; unmatched junction nucleotides: 1. Per germline, CDR1 MRHNA and CDR2 SNTAGT. The CDR3: CASSTGENTEAFF. The CDR3 DNA reads TGTGCCAGCAGTACAGGGGAGAACACTGAAGCTTTCTTT.

This chain uses TRBV11-2 with TRBJ2-7, with a possible D match to TRBD2 (6 bases). Per germline, CDR1 SGHAT and CDR2 FQNNGV. V lost 0 bases to trimming and J lost 6 bases, with 12 bases between them. This CDR3 has 14 residues. The CDR3 DNA is TGTGCCAGCAGCTTAGATCTGGGCGGGATCGAGCAGTACTTC. Translation gives CASSLDLGGIEQYF.

This clone was counted a single time. The V and J genes are TRBV28 and TRBJ2-7, with a possible D match to TRBD2 (6 bases). The germline CDR1 and CDR2 sequences are MDHEN and SYDVKM. The CDR3 contains 16 residues. Trimming stripped 4 bases from V and 2 bases from J, with 18 bases between. For the CDR3, the DNA is TGTGCCAGCAGTTACCCTCTCGCGAGGAGGGCCTACGAGCAGTACTTC. Amino acids: CASSYPLARRAYEQYF.

This chain joins TRBV14 and TRBJ2-7; 9 nucleotides align to TRBD2. Germline loops: CDR1 SGHDN, CDR2 FVKESK. The CDR3 loop spans 14 amino acids. Losses at the gene ends were 1 base for V and 4 bases for J; bases not matched to a gene: 2. CDR3 sequence reads: CASSQASGAYEQYF. CDR3 nucleotides: TGTGCCAGCAGCCAAGCTAGCGGGGCTTACGAGCAGTACTTC.